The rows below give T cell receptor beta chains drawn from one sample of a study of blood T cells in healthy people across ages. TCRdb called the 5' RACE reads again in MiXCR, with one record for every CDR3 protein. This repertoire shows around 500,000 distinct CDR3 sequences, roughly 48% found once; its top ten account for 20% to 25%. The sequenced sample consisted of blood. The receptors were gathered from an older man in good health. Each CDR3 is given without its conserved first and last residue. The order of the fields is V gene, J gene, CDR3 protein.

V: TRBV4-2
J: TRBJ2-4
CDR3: ASSDLSRGNIQY

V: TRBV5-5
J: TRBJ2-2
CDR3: ASSPWTANTGELF

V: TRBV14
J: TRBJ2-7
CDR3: ASSQRGTYEQY

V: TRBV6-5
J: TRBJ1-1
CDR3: ASSYGRENTEAF

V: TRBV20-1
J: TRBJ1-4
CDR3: SAREGRGLGKLF

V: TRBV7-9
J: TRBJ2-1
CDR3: ASSFVGTRYEQF

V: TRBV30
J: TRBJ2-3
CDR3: AWSLDPRASSTDTQY

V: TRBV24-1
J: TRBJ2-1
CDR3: ATSDFSRGNSYNEQF

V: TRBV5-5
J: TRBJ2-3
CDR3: ASKLAGDHVDTQY

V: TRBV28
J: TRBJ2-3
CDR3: ASSGRTSGSWNTQY

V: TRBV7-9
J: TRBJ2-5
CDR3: ASSNLGRGIQETQY

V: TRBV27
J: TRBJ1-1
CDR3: ASSAYLTPEATEAF

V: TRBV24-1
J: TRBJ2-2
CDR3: ATSDSGFTGELF

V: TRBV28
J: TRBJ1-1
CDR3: ASSLGRGGRTEAF

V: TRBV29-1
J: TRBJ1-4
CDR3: SVQRKNEKLF

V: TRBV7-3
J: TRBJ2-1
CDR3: ASSLPSLSGSRNEQF

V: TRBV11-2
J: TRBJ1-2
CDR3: ASSLRGTSTGGYT

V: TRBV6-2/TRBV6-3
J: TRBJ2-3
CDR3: ASNPREVGGPDTQY

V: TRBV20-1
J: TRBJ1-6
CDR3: SAGRDRASSSYNSPLH

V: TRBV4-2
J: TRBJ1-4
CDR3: ASSHIREGVEKLF

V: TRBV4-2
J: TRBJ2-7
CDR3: ASRKNQGYEQY

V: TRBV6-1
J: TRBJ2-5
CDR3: ASKERGADETQY

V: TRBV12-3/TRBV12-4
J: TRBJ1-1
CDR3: ASTTGQLNTEAF

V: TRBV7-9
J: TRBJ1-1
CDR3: ASSLGQGGRTEAF

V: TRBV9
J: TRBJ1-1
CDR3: ASSVGTGSTEAF

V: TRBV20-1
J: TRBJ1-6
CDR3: SARASHNSPLH

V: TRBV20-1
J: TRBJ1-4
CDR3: SARWDRVGSEKLF

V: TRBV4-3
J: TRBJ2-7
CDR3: ASSQDLLLYEQY

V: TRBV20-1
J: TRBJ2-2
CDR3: SASGYTGELF

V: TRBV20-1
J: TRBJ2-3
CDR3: SASRDTQY

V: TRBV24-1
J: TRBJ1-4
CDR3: ATSDSGQGGEKLF

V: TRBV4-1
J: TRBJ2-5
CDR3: ASSQAGLVQETQY

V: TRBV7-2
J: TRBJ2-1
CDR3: ASSLQPSSNEQF

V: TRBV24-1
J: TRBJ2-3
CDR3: ATSDVSDSDTQY

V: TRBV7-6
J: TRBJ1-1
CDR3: ASSLGVDTEAF

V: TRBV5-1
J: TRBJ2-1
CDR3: ASSLAPPDNGQF

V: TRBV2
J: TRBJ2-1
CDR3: ASSEVPDFYNEQF

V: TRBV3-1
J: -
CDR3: ASSPTPGDFSPYEQY

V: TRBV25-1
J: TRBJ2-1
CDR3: ATTSGTSGNNEQF

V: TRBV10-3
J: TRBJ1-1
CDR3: AITQGVGTEAF

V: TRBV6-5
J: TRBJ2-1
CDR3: ASRRQGWFNEQF

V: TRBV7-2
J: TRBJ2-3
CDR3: ASSLLSGRSGGTQY

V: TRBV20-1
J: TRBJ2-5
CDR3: GADGRTQETQY

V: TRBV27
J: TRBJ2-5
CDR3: ASSFSAGGQETQY

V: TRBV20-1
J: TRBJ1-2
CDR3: SAAGAGGYT

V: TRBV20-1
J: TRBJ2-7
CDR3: SAAGRGLYEQY

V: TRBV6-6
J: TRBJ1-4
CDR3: ASSYKGQVEKLF

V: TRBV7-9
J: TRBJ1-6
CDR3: ASNQSGDNSPLH

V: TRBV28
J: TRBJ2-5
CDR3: ASSPSTGTQETQY

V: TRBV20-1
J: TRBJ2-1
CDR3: SASKTSDSRAF

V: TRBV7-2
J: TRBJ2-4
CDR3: ASSEFPGGATKNIQY

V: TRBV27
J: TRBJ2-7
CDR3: ASSPRQAYEQY

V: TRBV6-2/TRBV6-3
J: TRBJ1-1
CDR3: ASSYGRNEAF